This paragraph covers one TCR beta chain sequence. Produced via immunoSEQ multiplex PCR; TCRdb's table is partial and in-frame only. This table holds roughly 100,000 clones, approximately 80% found once. This specimen comes from a study of blood T cell repertoires in COVID-19. Across the study: The origin of the acute and convalescent COVID-19 samples was the United States, Italy and Spain. T cells, B-cell-depleted T cells, or PBMCs supplied cDNA or gDNA.

Germline values: CDR1 SEHNR, CDR2 FQNEAQ (reference sequence). V lost 2 bases and J lost 8; bases outside the gene matches: 3. This CDR3 has 13 residues. This clonotype was obtained from a man aged 60 to 75 with active or convalescent COVID-19. The chain links TRBV7-9 to TRBJ1-2; TRBD1 matches 9 bases. The sequencing input was peripheral blood. CDR3 loop: CASSLRTGVGYTF. The CDR3 coding sequence is TGTGCCAGCAGCTTACGGACAGGGGTGGGCTACACCTTC.